One sample yielded the 23 T cell receptor beta chains listed below, sequenced in a study of CD8 T cells in ankylosing spondylitis. TCRdb processed the 5' RACE reads anew with MiXCR; each CDR3 protein has one entry. Among some 240,000 distinct CDR3 sequences listed, under 30% were seen once. Sequences were obtained from blood, either unsorted or a sorted T cell fraction (not recorded which). The receptors come from a male donor with ankylosing spondylitis or in good health (not recorded which).

In this sample, this clonotype turned up many times. J is TRBJ1-2 and V is TRBV29-1; D is perhaps TRBD1 (6 bases). V was cut by 3 bases and J by 8 bases, with 13 bases left in between. CDR1 and CDR2 (germline): SQVTM, ANQGSEA. The CDR3 loop spans 12 amino acids. Here the CDR3 reads CSVDGQPGGYTF. CDR3 in DNA: TGCAGCGTTGACGGACAGCCCGGGGGCTACACCTTC.

This clonotype was observed at least ten times. The rearrangement links TRBV6-5 to TRBJ1-5; no definite D call. Germline CDR1 MNHEY, CDR2 SVGAGI. The CDR3 totals 15 residues. Trimming stripped 2 bases from V and 1 base from J, with 9 bases between. The CDR3 protein is CASSYGRPSNQPQHF. In DNA, the CDR3 is TGTGCCAGCAGTTACGGACGGCCAAGCAATCAGCCCCAGCATTTT.

The rearrangement uses TRBV20-1 and TRBJ2-3, with TRBD2 identical over 9 bases. The CDR3 is 18 residues long. Trimming at V came to 3 bases and at J to 2 bases, leaving 15 bases not matched to a gene. The germline V gene has CDR1 DFQATT and CDR2 SNEGSKA (reference sequence). The CDR3 reads CSARPPPLAGIPTDTQYF. CDR3 DNA: TGCAGTGCTAGGCCACCCCCCCTAGCGGGGATTCCCACAGATACGCAGTATTTT.

The rearrangement links TRBV19 to TRBJ1-1; 8 nucleotides match TRBD1. Trimming at V came to 10 bases and at J to 4 bases, leaving 5 bases not matched to a gene. In germline, CDR1 is LNHDA, CDR2 SQIVND (reference sequence). The CDR3 loop spans 12 amino acids. In DNA form, the CDR3 reads TGTGCCACCAACGACAGGGGCACTGAAGCTTTCTTT. The encoded protein is CATNDRGTEAFF.

This clonotype was seen many times. The chain combines TRBV20-1 with TRBJ2-3; the D gene could be TRBD1 or TRBD2 (6 bases each). The CDR3 totals 14 residues. Germline V lookup: CDR1 DFQATT, CDR2 SNEGSKA (reference sequence). Between the trimmed V and J ends, which lost 4 bases and 5 bases, there was a span of 16 bases. This CDR3 reads CSATTPGGLDTQYF. CDR3 DNA sequence: TGCAGTGCTACCACACCCGGGGGCCTAGATACGCAGTATTTT.

This clonotype was seen many times. In DNA form, the CDR3 reads TGCAGTGCTAGAGCCGGGCGTAATGAGCAGTTCTTC. This codes for CSARAGRNEQFF. This rearrangement joins TRBV20-1 to TRBJ2-1; no reliable D call. Looked up from germline, CDR1 is DFQATT and CDR2 is SNEGSKA (reference sequence). The CDR3 consists of 12 residues. Trimming left V 1 base short and J 7 bases short, with 8 bases between.

The chain has TRBV10-3 and TRBJ2-5; D is unclear. In germline, CDR1 is ENHRY, CDR2 SYGVKD. V lost 3 bases and J 5 bases, leaving 4 bases between the germline ends. The CDR3 is 11 residues long. For the CDR3, the DNA is TGTGCCATCAGTGACGCTGAGACCCAGTACTTC. It encodes CAISDAETQYF.

The chain is built from TRBV12-3 or TRBV12-4 and TRBJ2-7; D is uncertain. V lost 5 bases, J lost 2 bases, and 10 bases lay in between. The CDR3 has 13 amino acids. The CDR3 region has the DNA TGTGCCAGCAGTCGGATTCCGACCTACGAGCAGTACTTC. Protein: CASSRIPTYEQYF.

This clonotype came up many times. The rearrangement joins TRBV29-1 to TRBJ2-1; 9 bases align to TRBD1. V shed 6 bases, J shed 6 bases, and the junction held 12 bases outside the gene matches. The CDR3 extends over 15 amino acids. CDR1 is SQVTM and CDR2 is ANQGSEA in the germline V gene. The CDR3 DNA follows: TGCAGCGTGGCCCCCGGGACAGGGCTCGGCAATGAGCAGTTCTTC. This translates into CSVAPGTGLGNEQFF.

The chain joins TRBV24-1 to TRBJ2-3; the match to TRBD2 covers 8 bases. The V and J ends lost 2 bases and 0 bases, in that order; junction bases with no gene match: 3. The CDR3 extends over 16 amino acids. The germline V gene has CDR1 KGHDR and CDR2 SFDVKD. The DNA of the CDR3 is TGTGCCACCAGTGATTCCTTAGCGGGGAGCACAGATACGCAGTATTTT. Protein product: CATSDSLAGSTDTQYF.

Remarks on this clonotype: A much more abundant neighbour one base away suggests this may be a read error. This chain connects TRBV18 to TRBJ2-7, with D uncertain. V was shortened by 1 base and J by 3 bases, with 7 bases between the two germline ends. Germline CDR1 and CDR2: KGHSH and LQKENI. This CDR3 has 13 amino acids. CDR3 sequence (DNA): TGTGCCAGCTCACCACAACCTTTCTACGAGCAGTACTTC. Its translation: CASSPQPFYEQYF.

The table lists this clonotype with a few counts. The chain carries TRBV10-1 and TRBJ2-1; TRBD2 matches at 13 bases. V shed 5 bases, J shed 5 bases, and the junction held 3 bases outside the gene matches. The CDR3 spans 15 residues. In germline, CDR1 is WNHNN, CDR2 SYGVQD (reference sequence). The CDR3 nucleotides read TGCGCCAGCAGTACCGGACTAGCGGGGGACAATGAGCAGTTCTTC. Its protein is CASSTGLAGDNEQFF.

In its sample, this clonotype was seen a few times. The chain combines TRBV29-1 with TRBJ2-3; a possible D gene is TRBD2 (6 bases). Germline V gene data show CDR1 as SQVTM and CDR2 as ANQGSEA. The CDR3 consists of 16 residues. V lost 5 bases, J lost 0 bases, and 18 bases lay in between. The CDR3 is CSVTPGGKASTDTQYF. The CDR3 DNA follows: TGCAGCGTTACACCCGGGGGAAAGGCTAGCACAGATACGCAGTATTTT.

This chain connects TRBV29-1 to TRBJ2-1, with D perhaps given as TRBD1 or TRBD2 (5 bases each). CDR1 is SQVTM, CDR2 ANQGSEA, per germline. CDR3 length: 14 residues. V was pared by 4 bases and J by 4 bases, with 14 bases between. The CDR3 reads CSVVMGDPYNEQFF. As DNA, the CDR3 is TGCAGCGTTGTAATGGGGGACCCATACAATGAGCAGTTCTTC.

This sequence joins TRBV2 and TRBJ2-7; 10 bases line up with TRBD2. The CDR3 contains 15 residues. With V trimmed by 4 bases and J by 2 bases, 5 bases remained unmatched. Germline-derived CDR1 and CDR2 are SNHLY and FYNNEI. The CDR3 nucleotides read TGTGCCAGCAGTGGGGCTAGCGGGGGCCCCTACGAGCAGTACTTC. It specifies CASSGASGGPYEQYF.

Many counts were recorded for this clonotype. The chain uses TRBV29-1 and TRBJ2-1; D remains unclear. This CDR3 contains 11 residues. V dropped 0 bases and J dropped 10 bases, with 7 bases sitting between them. Germline assignment: CDR1 SQVTM and CDR2 ANQGSEA. The CDR3 sequence is CSVEDINEQFF. CDR3 nucleotide sequence: TGCAGCGTTGAAGATATTAACGAGCAGTTCTTC.

The V gene is TRBV6-5, the J gene TRBJ1-1; tentative D call: TRBD1 (5 bases). Germline CDR1 reads MNHEY; CDR2 reads SVGAGI. The CDR3 has 16 residues. The V end lost 1 base, the J end lost 0 bases, and 12 bases lay between the germline ends. CDR3 DNA: TGTGCCAGCAGTTACTGGGGGAGCAGCATGAACACTGAAGCTTTCTTT. Translated: CASSYWGSSMNTEAFF.

There are a few counts of this clonotype. The chain recombines TRBV20-1 with TRBJ2-1; D unclear. V lost 3 bases and J 15 bases, leaving 15 bases between the germline ends. The germline CDR1 and CDR2 sequences are DFQATT and SNEGSKA (reference sequence). This CDR3 has 11 residues. CDR3 coding DNA: TGCAGTGCTAGCGGGTGGCGGAGTGGGTTCTTC. The encoded protein is CSASGWRSGFF.

The sample holds many counts of this clonotype. The chain employs TRBV5-1 and TRBJ2-5; TRBD1 is a possible D gene (5 bases). There are 13 residues in the CDR3. Germline CDR1 is SGHRS and CDR2 is YFSETQ. V lost 5 bases, J lost 1 base, and 9 bases lay in between. CDR3 coding DNA: TGCGCCAGCAGACTTACAGGCCAAGAGACCCAGTACTTC. Amino acid sequence: CASRLTGQETQYF.

The V and J genes are TRBV2 and TRBJ2-1, with TRBD1 identical over 7 bases. There are 12 residues in the CDR3. Germline CDR1 and CDR2: SNHLY and FYNNEI. J lost 3 bases, V lost 8 bases, and 1 base had no gene match. CDR3 DNA sequence: TGTGCCAGCTGGGACAGCTACAATGAGCAGTTCTTC. Translation: CASWDSYNEQFF.

This clonotype was seen more than once but under ten times. In DNA form, the CDR3 reads TGCAGCGTTTCGACAGGGCCGCACACTGAAGCTTTCTTT. Amino acids: CSVSTGPHTEAFF. The chain combines TRBV29-1 with TRBJ1-1, with 7 bases identical to TRBD1. V gave up 5 bases and J gave up 3 bases; unmatched junction bases: 6. CDR1 is SQVTM and CDR2 is ANQGSEA in the germline V gene. This CDR3 is built from 13 residues.

The V call is TRBV18, the J call TRBJ2-2; D is uncertain. In germline, CDR1 is KGHSH, CDR2 LQKENI. Trimming cost V 0 bases and J 4 bases, with 6 bases left between them. The CDR3 is made up of 14 amino acids. The CDR3 bases are TGTGCCAGCTCACCACCTGGATCCACCGGGGAGCTGTTTTTT. This translates into CASSPPGSTGELFF.

The sample holds a few counts of this clonotype. The chain employs TRBV20-1 and TRBJ2-1, with 7 bases aligning to TRBD2. The germline V gene encodes CDR1 DFQATT and CDR2 SNEGSKA (reference sequence). The V segment lost 0 bases and the J segment 10 bases; nucleotides outside the gene matches: 9. The CDR3 runs 14 residues. The chain's CDR3 is CSARDVRDYQEQFF. DNA for the CDR3: TGCAGTGCTAGAGATGTCCGGGACTACCAGGAGCAGTTCTTC.